The 21 T cell receptor beta chains in this list originate from one sample, sequenced in a study of T cells in tumors after PD-1 blockade. Sequencing was performed with immunoSEQ multiplex PCR; in TCRdb, only in-frame clones are kept and a portion is missing. Among about 63,000 clones listed, roughly 70% were seen once. Source: PBMCs, taken after anti-PD-1 treatment. All receptors derive from a human donor with basal cell carcinoma.

This clone was observed a handful of times. The chain is built from TRBV3-1 (or the pseudogene TRBV3-2) and TRBJ1-2, with D unresolved. The V gene's germline CDR1 is LGHDT and CDR2 YNNKEL (reference sequence). There are 12 residues in the CDR3. Trimming pared 1 base from V and 6 bases from J, leaving 6 bases between. The CDR3 DNA reads TGTGCCAGCAGCCAAGTCAGCGATGGCTACACCTTC. Its translation is CASSQVSDGYTF.

The CDR3 protein is CSGSGGYNEQFF. The CDR3 DNA follows: TGCAGCGGAAGCGGGGGATACAATGAGCAGTTCTTC. The chain joins TRBV29-1 to TRBJ2-1; 8 bases are shared with TRBD2. Germline V CDR1 and CDR2: SQVTM, ANQGSEA. Trimming took 7 bases from V and 4 from J; bases not matched to a gene: 3. This CDR3 spans 12 amino acids.

The chain combines TRBV4-2 with TRBJ2-7, with a tentative D call TRBD2 (6 bases). Germline CDR1 and CDR2: LGHNA and YNFKEQ. The V and J ends lost 0 bases and 3 bases respectively, with 12 bases between them. CDR3 length: 15 amino acids. The CDR3 loop reads CASSQDWGVHYEQYF. As DNA, the CDR3 is TGTGCCAGCAGCCAAGATTGGGGGGTACACTACGAGCAGTACTTC.

The rearrangement links TRBV9 to TRBJ2-3, with 13 bases matching TRBD2. This CDR3 contains 16 residues. The germline V gene has CDR1 SGDLS and CDR2 YYNGEE. The V gene end was trimmed by 4 bases and the J gene end by 5 bases; junction bases not matched to a gene: 7. As DNA, the CDR3 is TGTGCCAGCAGCCCTAGGACTAGCGGGGGTTTAGATACGCAGTATTTT. Translation gives CASSPRTSGGLDTQYF. The entire variable domain, with the rest obtained from reference TRBV9 and TRBJ2-3, is as follows: DSGVTQTPKHLITATGQRVTLRCSPRSGDLSVYWYQQSLDQGLQFLIQYYNGEERAKGNILERFSAQQFPDLHSELNLSSLELGDSALYFCASSPRTSGGLDTQYFGPGTRLTVL.

This chain joins TRBV27 and TRBJ2-7; 8 bases fit TRBD1. Trimming cost V 5 bases and J 1 base; bases outside gene matches: 10. Looked up from germline, CDR1 is MNHEY and CDR2 is SMNVEV (reference sequence). This CDR3 region has 16 residues. CDR3 loop: CASSRAGTGKSYEQYF. The DNA of the CDR3 is TGTGCCAGCAGTCGGGCCGGGACAGGTAAATCCTACGAGCAGTACTTC.

The chain combines TRBV21-1 with TRBJ1-5; the table's D gene call, TRBD1, was not cross checked with the DNA. TRBV21-1 constitutes a pseudogene. CDR3 size: 18 residues. CDR3 sequence reads: CASSPQGGLIEDNQPQHF. The DNA of the CDR3 is TGTGCCAGCAGCCCACAGGGCGGGTTAATTGAGGACAATCAGCCCCAGCATTTT.

V gene TRBV10-1 combines with J gene TRBJ2-3; 9 nucleotides align to TRBD2. Germline V gene data show CDR1 as WNHNN and CDR2 as SYGVQD (reference sequence). The CDR3 consists of 14 residues. Trimming at V came to 7 bases and at J to 6 bases, leaving 8 bases not matched to a gene. The CDR3 region has the DNA TGCGCCAGCAATTATTTCGCGGGGGGGGATACGCAGTATTTT. It translates to CASNYFAGGDTQYF.

The chain has TRBV28 and TRBJ1-5; TRBD1 matches at 7 bases. CDR1 MDHEN and CDR2 SYDVKM come from the germline V gene. The junction had 9 bases not matched to a gene; V was cut back by 6 bases and J by 1 base. This CDR3 is built from 16 residues. CDR3 DNA sequence: TGTGCCAGCAGATTTTCGACAGGGCTGAGCAATCAGCCCCAGCATTTT. It is translated as CASRFSTGLSNQPQHF. Combining the CDR3 with reference TRBV28 and TRBJ1-5 gives the whole variable domain DVKVTQSSRYLVKRTGEKVFLECVQDMDHENMFWYRQDPGLGLRLIYFSYDVKMKEKGDIPEGYSVSREKKERFSLILESASTNQTSMYLCASRFSTGLSNQPQHFGDGTRLSIL.

This rearrangement joins TRBV6-6 to TRBJ2-5, with 14 bases that match TRBD2. Germline trimming cut 6 bases from V and 2 bases from J; bases unmatched to any gene: 5. This CDR3 has 16 amino acids. The V gene's germline CDR1 is MNHNY and CDR2 SVGAGI (reference sequence). The CDR3 bases are TGTGCCAGCAGCCAAGGACTAGCGGGGGGTCAAGAGACCCAGTACTTC. As protein: CASSQGLAGGQETQYF.

The gene calls are TRBV18 and TRBJ2-5; D is perhaps TRBD1 (6 bases). The CDR3 consists of 14 residues. Germline CDR1 and CDR2: KGHSH and LQKENI. V gave up 6 bases and J gave up 5 bases, with 16 bases separating them. CDR3 amino acids: CASSTTRGQETQYF. The CDR3 coding sequence is TGTGCCAGCTCGACTACCAGGGGCCAGGAGACCCAGTACTTC.

The chain links TRBV12-3 or TRBV12-4 to TRBJ2-7; no reliable D call. The V gene lost 6 bases and the J gene lost 6 bases, with 12 bases spanning the gap. This CDR3 has 12 amino acids. Written as DNA, the CDR3 is TGTGCCAGCAGCCTATATTTTTTCGAGCAGTACTTC. Translating gives CASSLYFFEQYF.

This chain connects TRBV5-6 to TRBJ1-5; D is uncertain. CDR1 SGHDT and CDR2 YYEEEE come from the germline V gene. V lost 1 base, J lost 2 bases, and 4 bases lay in between. This CDR3 region has 13 residues. The DNA of the CDR3 is TGTGCCAGCAGCTTGCGGGGCAATCAGCCCCAGCATTTT. Amino acids: CASSLRGNQPQHF.

The chain uses TRBV29-1 and TRBJ2-5, with 7 bases lining up with TRBD1. Germline CDR1 is SQVTM and CDR2 is ANQGSEA. The CDR3 consists of 14 residues. With 3 bases clipped from V and 2 bases from J, the junction kept 6 bases outside the gene matches. CDR3 nucleotides: TGCAGCGTTGAGAGGGGGCCACATCAAGAGACCCAGTACTTC. Translated, it gives CSVERGPHQETQYF.

This clone was seen only a few times. The rearrangement links TRBV19 to TRBJ2-2; D could derive from TRBD1 or TRBD2 (6 bases each). V gave up 3 bases and J gave up 4 bases, with 12 bases separating them. From germline, CDR1 is LNHDA and CDR2 SQIVND (reference sequence). The CDR3 length is 15 residues. The CDR3 protein is CASSIRGRSTGELFF. The CDR3 region has the DNA TGTGCCAGTAGTATTCGGGGGCGATCCACCGGGGAGCTGTTTTTT.

The chain combines TRBV3-1 (or the pseudogene TRBV3-2) with TRBJ1-5, with a possible D match to TRBD1 (5 bases). V was pared by 4 bases and J by 3 bases, with 7 bases between. CDR3 length: 13 amino acids. The germline V gene encodes CDR1 LGHDT and CDR2 YNNKEL (reference sequence). The CDR3 protein is CASSRDYNQPQHF. In nucleotides, the CDR3 is TGTGCCAGCAGCCGGGACTACAATCAGCCCCAGCATTTT.

Only a few counts were recorded for this clone. The V and J genes are TRBV30 and TRBJ1-3; 7 bases are shared with TRBD1. The length of the CDR3 is 15 residues. V lost 1 base, J lost 4 bases, and 7 bases stayed unmatched. Per germline, CDR1 GTSNPN and CDR2 SVGIG (reference sequence). This CDR3 reads CAWSATGARGNTIYF. The CDR3, as DNA: TGTGCCTGGAGTGCTACAGGGGCGCGGGGAAACACCATATATTTT.

This clone showed up just once. This chain uses TRBV30 with TRBJ2-5; D might be TRBD1 or TRBD2, each matching 6 bases. The CDR3 totals 15 residues. Germline loops: CDR1 GTSNPN, CDR2 SVGIG (reference sequence). V dropped 5 bases and J dropped 4 bases, with 20 bases sitting between them. CDR3 amino acids: CAWGGGETGGETQYF. The CDR3 region has the DNA TGTGCCTGGGGGGGCGGGGAAACCGGAGGAGAGACCCAGTACTTC.

This clone was seen just once. V is TRBV5-4 and J is TRBJ2-3, with 14 bases that match TRBD2. The V gene's germline CDR1 is SGHNT and CDR2 YYREEE (reference sequence). The V segment lost 0 bases and the J segment 2 bases; nucleotides outside the gene matches: 8. This CDR3 region has 19 residues. CDR3 sequence reads: CASSLGGLAGVRATDTQYF. CDR3 sequence (DNA): TGTGCCAGCAGCTTGGGGGGACTAGCGGGGGTACGAGCCACAGATACGCAGTATTTT.

V usage is TRBV3-1 (or the pseudogene TRBV3-2) and J usage is TRBJ1-4; D call uncertain. V was clipped by 3 bases and J by 6 bases, with 8 bases between them. Germline CDR1 LGHDT, CDR2 YNNKEL (reference sequence). This CDR3 is 13 amino acids long. As DNA, the CDR3 is TGTGCCAGCAGCCACTGGACGGATGAAAAACTGTTTTTT. It encodes CASSHWTDEKLFF.

The V and J genes are TRBV5-4 and TRBJ2-2; D unresolved. Trimming removed 0 bases from V and 4 bases from J, with 7 bases in between. This CDR3 is 14 amino acids long. Germline-derived CDR1 and CDR2 are SGHNT and YYREEE (reference sequence). The CDR3 DNA reads as TGTGCCAGCAGCTTGGTGGTCAGCACCGGGGAGCTGTTTTTT. Amino acids: CASSLVVSTGELFF.

The V call is TRBV18, the J call TRBJ1-2, with a tentative D call TRBD1 (6 bases). CDR1 and CDR2 (germline): KGHSH, LQKENI. CDR3 length equals 17 residues. The V end lost 3 bases, the J end lost 2 bases, and 19 bases lay between the germline ends. The CDR3 nucleotides read TGTGCCAGCTCACCCCTTTCGGGGGGCGAGGGGAACTATGGCTACACCTTC. Translation: CASSPLSGGEGNYGYTF.